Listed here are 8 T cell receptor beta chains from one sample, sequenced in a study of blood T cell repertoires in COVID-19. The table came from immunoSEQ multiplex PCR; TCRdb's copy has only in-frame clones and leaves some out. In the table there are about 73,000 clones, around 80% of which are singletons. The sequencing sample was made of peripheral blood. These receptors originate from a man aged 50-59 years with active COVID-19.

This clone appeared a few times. In DNA, the CDR3 is TGCGCCAGCAGCTTGCAGGGAAGGAATGAAAAACTGTTTTTT. This gives the protein CASSLQGRNEKLFF. The V gene is TRBV5-1, the J gene TRBJ1-4, with D possibly being TRBD1 (5 bases). This CDR3 is built from 14 residues. Germline V gives CDR1 SGHRS, CDR2 YFSETQ. V lost 1 base, J lost 5 bases, and 9 bases lay in between.

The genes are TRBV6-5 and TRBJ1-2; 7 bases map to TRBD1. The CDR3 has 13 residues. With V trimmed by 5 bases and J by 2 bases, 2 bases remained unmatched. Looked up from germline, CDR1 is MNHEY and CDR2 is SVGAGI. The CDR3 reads CASSPGGNYGYTF. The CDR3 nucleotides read TGTGCCAGCAGTCCAGGGGGAAACTATGGCTACACCTTC.

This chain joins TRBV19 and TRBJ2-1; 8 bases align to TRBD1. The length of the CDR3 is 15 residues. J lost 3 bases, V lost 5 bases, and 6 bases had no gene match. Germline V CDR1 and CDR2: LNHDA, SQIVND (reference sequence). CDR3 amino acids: CASSSGQEIYNEQFF. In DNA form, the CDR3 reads TGTGCCAGTAGTTCGGGACAGGAGATCTACAATGAGCAGTTCTTC. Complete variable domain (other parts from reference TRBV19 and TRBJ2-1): DGGITQSPKYLFRKEGQNVTLSCEQNLNHDAMYWYRQDPGQGLRLIYYSQIVNDFQKGDIAEGYSVSREKKESFPLTVTSAQKNPTAFYLCASSSGQEIYNEQFFGPGTRLTVL.

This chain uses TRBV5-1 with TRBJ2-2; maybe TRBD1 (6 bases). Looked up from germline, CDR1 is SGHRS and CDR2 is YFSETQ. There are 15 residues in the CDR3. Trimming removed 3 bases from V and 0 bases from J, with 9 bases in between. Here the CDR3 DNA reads TGCGCCAGCAGCTCTCGGACAGCGAACACCGGGGAGCTGTTTTTT. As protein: CASSSRTANTGELFF.

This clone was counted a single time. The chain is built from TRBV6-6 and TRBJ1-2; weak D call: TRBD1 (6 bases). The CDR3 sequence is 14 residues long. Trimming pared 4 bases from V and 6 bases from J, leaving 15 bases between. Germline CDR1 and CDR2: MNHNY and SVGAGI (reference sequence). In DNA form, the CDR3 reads TGTGCCAGCAGTTCCCCCACGGGGGGCGATGGCTACACCTTC. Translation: CASSSPTGGDGYTF.

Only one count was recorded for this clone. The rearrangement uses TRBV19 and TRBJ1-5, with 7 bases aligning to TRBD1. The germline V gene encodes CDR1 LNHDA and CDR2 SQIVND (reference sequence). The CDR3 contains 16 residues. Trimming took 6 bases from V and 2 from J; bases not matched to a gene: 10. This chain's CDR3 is CASSLRGQRRNQPQHF. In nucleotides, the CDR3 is TGTGCCAGTAGCCTAAGGGGGCAGAGGCGCAATCAGCCCCAGCATTTT. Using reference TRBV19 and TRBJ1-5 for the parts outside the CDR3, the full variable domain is DGGITQSPKYLFRKEGQNVTLSCEQNLNHDAMYWYRQDPGQGLRLIYYSQIVNDFQKGDIAEGYSVSREKKESFPLTVTSAQKNPTAFYLCASSLRGQRRNQPQHFGDGTRLSIL.

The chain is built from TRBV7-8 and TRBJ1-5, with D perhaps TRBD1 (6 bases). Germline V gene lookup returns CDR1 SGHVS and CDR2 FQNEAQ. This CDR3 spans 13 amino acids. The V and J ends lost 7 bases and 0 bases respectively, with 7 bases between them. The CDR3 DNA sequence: TGTGCCAGCAACAGGGATAGCAATCAGCCCCAGCATTTT. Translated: CASNRDSNQPQHF.

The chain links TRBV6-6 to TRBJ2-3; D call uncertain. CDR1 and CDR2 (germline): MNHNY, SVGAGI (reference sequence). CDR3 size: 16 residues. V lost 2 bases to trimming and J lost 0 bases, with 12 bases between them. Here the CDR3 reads CASSYPSAVSTDTQYF. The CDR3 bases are TGTGCCAGCAGTTACCCCTCCGCGGTCAGCACAGATACGCAGTATTTT.